This is a list of T cell receptor beta chains from one sample in a study of blood T cell repertoires in COVID-19. TCRdb's table, derived via immunoSEQ multiplex PCR, lists solely in-frame clones and lacks some. This sample has 250,000 to 400,000 clones; 85% to 90% occur once, and the top ten carry 2.5% to 3.5%. Sequenced material: peripheral blood. The receptors shown here come from a woman younger than 45 with COVID-19, enrolled during active disease. CDR3s include the opening cysteine and the closing phenylalanine or tryptophan. Each record gives: J gene, clone size, V gene, D gene, CDR3 DNA, CDR3 protein. The D gene is left open where the match is weak. Size is omitted from some rows. Given values are once, few, many or a class for expanded clones.

TRBJ2-2 - TRBV25-1 TRBD2 TGTGCCAGCAGTGAACAGGGACTAGCGGGAGTAAGGACCGGGGAGCTGTTTTTT CASSEQGLAGVRTGELFF
TRBJ1-5 - TRBV29-1 TRBD1 TGCAGCGTTGAAGACCCGGGACAGTATCAGCCCCAGCATTTT CSVEDPGQYQPQHF
TRBJ1-4 - TRBV12-3/TRBV12-4 - TGTGCCAGCGGGGCAGGGGACGAAAAACTGTTTTTT CASGAGDEKLFF
TRBJ1-2 - TRBV2 - TGTGCCAGCAGTGAAGGTCGAGGGTCTTACTATGGCTACACCTTC CASSEGRGSYYGYTF
TRBJ1-1 - TRBV7-9 TRBD1 TGTGCCAGCAGCGGATCAACAGGGGTGGGCACTGAAGCTTTCTTT CASSGSTGVGTEAFF
TRBJ2-1 - TRBV5-4 TRBD2 TGTGCCAGCAGCTTCCCGGGACTAGACTACAATGAGCAGTTCTTC CASSFPGLDYNEQFF
TRBJ1-5 - TRBV6-1 - TGTGCCAGCAGTGACGCACAGGCAGGTCAGCCCCAGCATTTT CASSDAQAGQPQHF
TRBJ2-2 few TRBV19 TRBD2 TGTGCCTCAAAGGCCGGGACTAGCGGGACCGGGGAGCTGTTTTTT CASKAGTSGTGELFF
TRBJ2-2 - TRBV4-1 - TGCGCCAGCAGCCAAGTTATTACCGGGGAGCTGTTTTTT CASSQVITGELFF
TRBJ2-6 - TRBV23-1 - TGCGCCAGCAGCTCACAGGCCTGGGCCAACGTCCTGACTTTC CASSSQAWANVLTF
TRBJ1-1 - TRBV7-3 TRBD1 TGTGCCAGCAGCTCGGGACAGGGGACCACTGAAGCTTTCTTT CASSSGQGTTEAFF
TRBJ2-5 - TRBV2 - TGTGCCAGCAGTTCCCGGGGACATTCCCAAGAGACCCAGTACTTC CASSSRGHSQETQYF
TRBJ2-7 - TRBV6-1 - TGTGCCAGCAGTGAACAGTACGAGCAGTACTTC CASSEQYEQYF
TRBJ2-1 - TRBV3-1/TRBV3-2 TRBD1 TGTGCCAGCAGCCAAGTTTTTGGGACAGGGGGTAATGAGCAGTTCTTC CASSQVFGTGGNEQFF
TRBJ1-2 - TRBV20-1 - TGCAGTGCTCCTGATGCGTCGGGCTACACCTTC CSAPDASGYTF
TRBJ1-4 - TRBV19 TRBD1 TGTGCCAGTAGCCGACAGGGCGCCGGCACTAATGAAAAACTGTTTTTT CASSRQGAGTNEKLFF
TRBJ1-2 - TRBV10-3 - TGTGCCATCAGTGACTTGGACACCGTTTCCTATGGCTACACCTTC CAISDLDTVSYGYTF
TRBJ1-5 - TRBV7-8 - TGTGCCAGCAGCTTGAGAGGCGTGGATAGTAGTCAGCCCCAGCATTTT CASSLRGVDSSQPQHF
TRBJ2-1 - TRBV5-6 - TGTGCCAGCAGCCCCCAAAAGTTCTTC CASSPQKFF
TRBJ2-7 - TRBV7-8 TRBD1 TGTGCCAGCAGCCGGGACAGGGACCTCTCCGAGCAGTACTTC CASSRDRDLSEQYF
TRBJ1-4 - TRBV28 - TGTGCCAGCAGGAACCAGGGCCCCCCGTCCGAAAAACTGTTTTTT CASRNQGPPSEKLFF
TRBJ1-5 - TRBV19 TRBD1 TGTGCCAGTACTCCAGGGGGGAACAATCAGCCCCAGCATTTT CASTPGGNNQPQHF